These 24 T cell receptor beta chains were sequenced from one sample in a study of cytomegalovirus exposure and HLA in healthy donors. Use of 60 Vbeta and 13 Jbeta primers characterized the PCR. Measured with immunoSEQ multiplex PCR; TCRdb has only the in-frame clones, and not every one. The sample lists about 160,000 clones; roughly four fifths were seen once. Sequenced: PBMCs. Receptors originate from a female donor in good health and CMV-seronegative.

DNA for the CDR3: TGTGCCAGCAGTGAGGAGATCCGCGCCAGTGAAGCTTTCTTT. Its protein product is CASSEEIRASEAFF. V gene TRBV2 combines with J gene TRBJ1-1; D unclear. Germline CDR1 reads SNHLY; CDR2 reads FYNNEI. CDR3 length equals 14 residues. Trimming removed 3 bases at V and 7 bases at J, with 15 bases between.

The CDR3 region is CASSYKREGDEQFF. CDR3 coding DNA: TGTGCCAGCAGTTACAAGCGGGAGGGCGATGAGCAGTTCTTC. The chain employs TRBV28 and TRBJ2-1; TRBD2 aligns across 10 bases. Losses at the gene ends were 4 bases for V and 8 bases for J; bases not matched to a gene: 5. The germline V gene has CDR1 MDHEN and CDR2 SYDVKM. This CDR3 is 14 amino acids long.

The gene calls are TRBV4-1 and TRBJ2-7, with TRBD1 as a possible D gene (5 bases). CDR3 length: 14 residues. Germline V CDR1 and CDR2: MGHRA, YSYEKL. With 4 bases removed from V and 4 bases from J, the gap between germline ends came to 14 bases. This CDR3 is CASSPSPKGYEQYF. As DNA, the CDR3 is TGCGCCAGCAGCCCCTCCCCAAAGGGGTACGAGCAGTACTTC.

The genes are TRBV7-9 and TRBJ2-7, with D possibly being TRBD2 (6 bases). The CDR3 spans 15 residues. V lost 2 bases, J lost 3 bases, and 14 bases lay in between. Germline CDR1 and CDR2: SEHNR and FQNEAQ (reference sequence). This chain's CDR3 is CASSLTASGLYEQYF. Here the CDR3 DNA reads TGTGCCAGCAGCTTAACTGCCAGCGGGCTCTACGAGCAGTACTTC. The full variable domain, its missing parts supplied by reference TRBV7-9 and TRBJ2-7, is DTGVSQNPRHKITKRGQNVTFRCDPISEHNRLYWYRQTLGQGPEFLTYFQNEAQLEKSRLLSDRFSAERPKGSFSTLEIQRTEQGDSAMYLCASSLTASGLYEQYFGPGTRLTVT.

The gene calls are TRBV7-2 and TRBJ2-1; tentatively, D is TRBD2 (6 bases). Germline CDR1 SGHTA, CDR2 FQGNSA. CDR3 size: 16 residues. V was cut by 1 base and J by 9 bases, with 19 bases left in between. The CDR3 sequence: CASSLERDSRWGEQFF. The CDR3 DNA reads TGTGCCAGCAGCTTAGAACGGGACTCCCGATGGGGTGAGCAGTTCTTC.

This sequence joins TRBV4-1 and TRBJ1-5; D not resolved. This CDR3 is built from 14 residues. Trimming took off 0 bases at V and 4 bases at J, with 7 bases between the two ends. Per the germline V gene, CDR1 is MGHRA and CDR2 is YSYEKL. The CDR3 here is CASSQDPVNQPQHF. The CDR3 bases are TGCGCCAGCAGCCAAGATCCCGTAAATCAGCCCCAGCATTTT.

CDR3 in amino acids: CASSQRPGTGYSSLSGANVLTF. The DNA for the CDR3 is TGTGCCAGCAGCCAGCGTCCAGGGACAGGGTATTCCTCTCTCTCTGGGGCCAACGTCCTGACTTTC. The chain carries TRBV7-3 and TRBJ2-6; 9 bases are a match to TRBD1. Losses at the gene ends were 5 bases for V and 0 bases for J; bases not matched to a gene: 20. CDR3 size: 22 residues. CDR1 and CDR2 from the germline V gene are SGHTA and FQGTGA.

The rearrangement joins TRBV19 to TRBJ1-2, with a weak D call TRBD1 (5 bases). Per germline, CDR1 LNHDA and CDR2 SQIVND (reference sequence). The CDR3 length is 15 residues. V gave up 5 bases and J gave up 3 bases, with 16 bases separating them. The CDR3 region is CASSGPGLGYYGYTF. CDR3 in DNA: TGTGCCAGTAGTGGACCGGGACTGGGGTACTATGGCTACACCTTC.

This clone was picked up a small number of times. The V and J genes are TRBV19 and TRBJ1-1; tentatively, D is TRBD1 (5 bases). The CDR3 is 13 residues long. The V and J ends lost 6 bases and 5 bases respectively, with 13 bases between them. Germline V gives CDR1 LNHDA, CDR2 SQIVND (reference sequence). CDR3 bases: TGTGCCAGTAGGAGACAGATATTAACTGAAGCTTTCTTT. Amino acid sequence: CASRRQILTEAFF.

This chain links TRBV18 with TRBJ2-7, with 7 bases aligning to TRBD2. Germline CDR1 reads KGHSH; CDR2 reads LQKENI. The V and J ends lost 1 base and 0 bases, in that order; junction bases with no gene match: 3. The CDR3 covers 15 residues. In DNA form, the CDR3 reads TGTGCCAGCTCACCACTGGGAGGGAACTCCTACGAGCAGTACTTC. As protein: CASSPLGGNSYEQYF.

This clone occurred a few times. The chain uses TRBV11-2 and TRBJ1-1; D call uncertain. The germline V gene has CDR1 SGHAT and CDR2 FQNNGV. This CDR3 has 12 residues. Trimming removed 7 bases at V and 4 bases at J, with 10 bases between. The CDR3 bases are TGTGCCAGCAAGAACCCGGGCACTGAAGCTTTCTTT. Residues: CASKNPGTEAFF.

This clone was seen more than once but under ten times. The V gene is TRBV7-2, the J gene TRBJ2-1, with 12 bases fitting TRBD2. In germline, CDR1 is SGHTA, CDR2 FQGNSA. The V gene end was trimmed by 4 bases and the J gene end by 6 bases; junction bases not matched to a gene: 7. The CDR3 is 16 residues long. The CDR3 coding sequence is TGTGCCAGCAGCTGGAGACTAGCGGGAGCCCTCAATGAGCAGTTCTTC. It yields the protein CASSWRLAGALNEQFF.

This clone has at least ten counts. The V call is TRBV6-6, the J call TRBJ1-2; no clear D gene. Germline CDR1 reads MNHNY; CDR2 reads SVGAGI (reference sequence). CDR3 length: 15 residues. Trimming left V 4 bases short and J 4 bases short, with 16 bases between. The CDR3 region has the DNA TGTGCCAGCAGTTCCGCCGGCAGGCGCTTCTATGGCTACACCTTC. This codes for CASSSAGRRFYGYTF.

The chain joins TRBV6-5 to TRBJ1-2; TRBD1 matches 11 bases. CDR3 length: 15 residues. The junction had 7 bases not matched to a gene; V was cut back by 2 bases and J by 8 bases. The germline gives CDR1 MNHEY, CDR2 SVGAGI. The CDR3 loop reads CASSYGEDRGRGYTF. CDR3 in DNA: TGTGCCAGCAGTTACGGGGAGGACAGGGGGCGAGGCTACACCTTC.

The rearrangement joins TRBV5-1 to TRBJ2-5, with 10 bases fitting TRBD2. V shed 1 base, J shed 2 bases, and the junction held 11 bases outside the gene matches. CDR1 SGHRS and CDR2 YFSETQ come from the germline V gene. The CDR3 consists of 18 residues. The CDR3 DNA reads TGCGCCAGCAGCTTGATGTTAGCGGGGGGATTAAATCAAGAGACCCAGTACTTC. Residues: CASSLMLAGGLNQETQYF.

This sequence joins TRBV4-2 and TRBJ1-5, with D possibly being TRBD1 (5 bases). The CDR3 length is 16 residues. V lost 0 bases to trimming and J lost 6 bases, with 15 bases between them. The V gene's germline CDR1 is LGHNA and CDR2 YNFKEQ. CDR3 residues: CASSQDRGRVAQPQHF. Written as DNA, the CDR3 is TGTGCCAGCAGCCAAGATAGGGGCAGGGTAGCTCAGCCCCAGCATTTT.

This clone was detected only a few times. This chain uses TRBV5-1 with TRBJ2-5; maybe TRBD2 (6 bases). In germline, CDR1 is SGHRS, CDR2 YFSETQ. The V gene lost 0 bases and the J gene lost 2 bases, with 17 bases spanning the gap. This CDR3 has 17 residues. The CDR3 sequence is CASSLAKVAVDQETQYF. The CDR3, as DNA: TGCGCCAGCAGCTTGGCCAAGGTAGCGGTTGATCAAGAGACCCAGTACTTC.

The chain is built from TRBV7-2 and TRBJ2-2, with 7 bases aligning to TRBD2. The trim removed 7 bases at V and 5 bases at J, leaving 7 bases unmatched. Germline-derived CDR1 and CDR2 are SGHTA and FQGNSA. The CDR3 extends over 14 amino acids. The CDR3 is CASTENGGTGELFF. CDR3 coding DNA: TGTGCCAGCACCGAAAACGGGGGGACCGGGGAGCTGTTTTTT. Filled out from reference TRBV7-2 and TRBJ2-2, the complete variable domain reads GAGVSQSPSNKVTEKGKDVELRCDPISGHTALYWYRQSLGQGLEFLIYFQGNSAPDKSGLPSDRFSAERTGGSVSTLTIQRTQQEDSAVYLCASTENGGTGELFFGEGSRLTVL.

The rearrangement uses TRBV6-4 and TRBJ1-2; D unclear. Germline-derived CDR1 and CDR2 are MRHNA and SNTAGT. This CDR3 is 14 amino acids long. Trimming took off 0 bases at V and 8 bases at J, with 13 bases between the two ends. The DNA of the CDR3 is TGTGCCAGCAGTGACTCCCGGGGTATTGGGGGCTACACCTTC. Protein product: CASSDSRGIGGYTF.

The chain links TRBV30 to TRBJ1-5; D not certain. CDR3 length: 13 residues. CDR1 and CDR2 (germline): GTSNPN, SVGIG (reference sequence). The ends were cut back, 0 bases at V and 7 bases at J, with 10 bases in the middle. The CDR3 nucleotides read TGTGCCTGGAGTGTGGAGGGTAGGCAGCCCCAGCATTTT. It translates to CAWSVEGRQPQHF. The whole variable domain, filled in from reference TRBV30 and TRBJ1-5, reads SQTIHQWPATLVQPVGSPLSLECTVEGTSNPNLYWYRQAAGRGLQLLFYSVGIGQISSEVPQNLSASRPQDRQFILSSKKLLLSDSGFYLCAWSVEGRQPQHFGDGTRLSIL.

The chain joins TRBV9 to TRBJ2-1; 7 bases are a match to TRBD2. Trimming removed 2 bases from V and 6 bases from J; junction bases left unmatched: 8. CDR1 is SGDLS, CDR2 YYNGEE, per germline. The CDR3 is 15 residues long. Here the CDR3 DNA reads TGTGCCAGCAGCGTTGGGGAGGGGAATTTCAATGAGCAGTTCTTC. Translating gives CASSVGEGNFNEQFF.

This clone showed up just once. CDR3 amino acids: CASSTPQGGTYEQYF. CDR3 DNA: TGTGCCAGTAGTACGCCACAGGGGGGGACCTACGAGCAGTACTTC. The genes are TRBV19 and TRBJ2-7, with D tentatively TRBD1 (8 bases). The CDR3 contains 15 residues. CDR1 and CDR2 from the germline V gene are LNHDA and SQIVND (reference sequence). Trimming removed 4 bases at V and 2 bases at J, with 15 bases between.

The V call is TRBV28, the J call TRBJ2-1; 7 bases are shared with TRBD2. Germline V gene lookup returns CDR1 MDHEN and CDR2 SYDVKM. CDR3 length: 17 residues. V was pared by 5 bases and J by 6 bases, with 16 bases of the junction left unmatched. As DNA, the CDR3 is TGTGCCAGCAGTAACCTGGGTCGGGGAGGGCCGGGCAATGAGCAGTTCTTC. It translates to CASSNLGRGGPGNEQFF.

The chain joins TRBV7-9 to TRBJ2-3; the match to TRBD2 covers 8 bases. This CDR3 spans 15 amino acids. CDR1 and CDR2 from the germline V gene are SEHNR and FQNEAQ (reference sequence). J was trimmed by 5 bases and V by 4 bases; bases with no gene match: 8. The DNA for the CDR3 is TGTGCCAGCAGCTCCTTAGCGGGGATAATAGATACGCAGTATTTT. As protein: CASSSLAGIIDTQYF.